These 6 T cell receptor beta chains were sequenced from one sample in a study of T cells in narcolepsy. TCRdb's table, derived via immunoSEQ multiplex PCR, lists solely in-frame clones and lacks some. The sample yields 25,000 to 35,000 clones, 79% seen once. The sample was memory (CD45RA-) CD4+ T cells from blood. These receptors were taken from a human donor in good health.

CDR3 in DNA: TGTGCCAGCAGCCAGTCCCTTAGAGGGGTTCTAGCGGGGGATCGGGGAACAGATACGCAGTATTTT. Translated, it gives CASSQSLRGVLAGDRGTDTQYF. The chain employs TRBV13 and TRBJ2-3; TRBD2 matches 10 bases. The CDR3 runs to 22 residues. Trimming took 5 bases from V and 3 from J; bases not matched to a gene: 26. The V gene's germline CDR1 is PRHDT and CDR2 FYEKMQ (reference sequence).

The rearrangement uses TRBV10-3 and TRBJ2-7, with 8 bases matching TRBD2. This CDR3 is 12 amino acids long. The V gene end was trimmed by 7 bases and the J gene end by 7 bases; junction bases not matched to a gene: 6. Germline V lookup: CDR1 ENHRY, CDR2 SYGVKD. The CDR3 DNA sequence: TGTGCCATCACCGGGGGGGTCGAAGAGCAGTACTTC. Encoded protein: CAITGGVEEQYF.

The chain is built from TRBV28 and TRBJ1-5; D is unclear. Germline-derived CDR1 and CDR2 are MDHEN and SYDVKM. The CDR3 extends over 14 amino acids. V was cut by 6 bases and J by 3 bases, with 12 bases left in between. CDR3 coding DNA: TGTGCCAGCAGGACGGTACCTTCCAATCAGCCCCAGCATTTT. Translating gives CASRTVPSNQPQHF.

The chain joins TRBV5-6 to TRBJ2-5, with TRBD1 as a possible D gene (6 bases). Per the germline V gene, CDR1 is SGHDT and CDR2 is YYEEEE. CDR3 size: 14 residues. V was trimmed by 4 bases and J by 3 bases, leaving 13 bases between them. CDR3 sequence reads: CASSKQGPEETQYF. CDR3 nucleotides: TGTGCCAGCAGCAAACAGGGCCCTGAAGAGACCCAGTACTTC. The full variable domain, in which reference TRBV5-6 and TRBJ2-5 provide the parts outside the CDR3, is DAGVTQSPTHLIKTRGQQVTLRCSPKSGHDTVSWYQQALGQGPQFIFQYYEEEERQRGNFPDRFSGHQFPNYSSELNVNALLLGDSALYLCASSKQGPEETQYFGPGTRLLVL.

This rearrangement joins TRBV15 to TRBJ1-3, with TRBD1 matching over 8 bases. Germline V CDR1 and CDR2: LNHNV, YYDKDF (reference sequence). The length of the CDR3 is 16 residues. J lost 4 bases, V lost 5 bases, and 10 bases had no gene match. In DNA form, the CDR3 reads TGTGCCACCAGCCACAACAGGGGGGGGCTAGGAAACACCATATATTTT. Its protein product is CATSHNRGGLGNTIYF. The full variable domain, rest sourced from reference TRBV15 and TRBJ1-3, is DAMVIQNPRYQVTQFGKPVTLSCSQTLNHNVMYWYQQKSSQAPKLLFHYYDKDFNNEADTPDNFQSRRPNTSFCFLDIRSPGLGDTAMYLCATSHNRGGLGNTIYFGEGSWLTVV.

The V call is TRBV4-1, the J call TRBJ2-5; 8 bases map to TRBD1. The V segment lost 0 bases and the J segment 4 bases; nucleotides outside the gene matches: 13. CDR1 and CDR2 (germline): MGHRA, YSYEKL. The CDR3 extends over 18 amino acids. Here the CDR3 reads CASSQEPPGQGVGETQYF. Written as DNA, the CDR3 is TGCGCCAGCAGCCAAGAGCCCCCCGGACAGGGTGTCGGAGAGACCCAGTACTTC.